The present entry profiles one TCR beta chain with its context. This clonotype was seen many times. Its antigen remains unidentified. Within one base of it there is no much larger clone, and no base qualities were kept. The treatment or condition label of this sample denotes: live attenuated yellow fever vaccine strain. At every blood-draw timepoint, two biological replicates of bulk PBMCs were collected. PBMCs were isolated from peripheral blood using a standard Ficoll-Paque protocol. TriZol was used to extract RNA from bulk PBMCs, from CD4 and CD8 fractions, and from dextramer-positive and dextramer-negative fractions. Synthesis of TCR cDNA relied on 5'RACE template switching, a step that introduced a universal primer site along with unique molecular identifiers. Priming for cDNA synthesis came from both the TCR alpha and TCR beta constant segments. Two PCR steps were used to amplify libraries, with sample barcodes and sequencing adapters being added in the second step. Libraries were sequenced on Illumina HiSeq 2500 (2x100 bp) or NovaSeq (2x150 bp). The study's own analysis went as follows. MIGEC handled demultiplexing of reads and collapsing into UMI consensus sequences, while MiXCR performed V(D)J alignment. Using edgeR on replicate PBMC samples, clonotypes were called vaccine-responding if FDR was below 0.01 and the log2 fold change was above 5 up to day 15. CD4 or CD8 identity was assigned to each bulk clonotype according to whether the clonotype was present at higher abundance in the sequenced CD4 repertoire or the sequenced CD8 repertoire. TCRdb passed the public sequencing reads through fastp at Q25 and MiXCR, retaining productive beta sequences. Identical CDR3 protein sequences are pooled into one entry, listed with their most common genes and DNA. Clone size and V and J calls follow TCRdb, not the original study. Within this sample are 500,000 to 550,000 distinct CDR3 sequences, with about a fifth of them counted one time only. About 17% of the sample is taken by the ten largest.

The data were obtained in a study of T cells after yellow fever vaccination (dated by TCRdb to between 2019 and 2020). About the full investigation: The SMART-Seq v4 Ultra Low Input RNA kit was used to prepare libraries from fractions with low cell numbers. Blood was collected at multiple timepoints before and after primary and secondary immunization, and bulk PBMC replicates and cell subsets were isolated. Two healthy male donors, one aged 18 to 30 and one aged 30 to 40 years, made up the cohort. To follow T-cell clones before and after primary and booster YFV17D yellow fever vaccination, bulk TCR alpha and beta repertoires were sequenced over time.

Broader findings and caveats from the paper: Because the study included only two donors, the extent to which the findings can be generalized is limited. Most clones expanded after primary vaccination were re-detected after the booster (around 96% of CD4 and 80% to 90% of CD8), suggesting broad memory maintenance. FACS-sorted repertoires could contain abundant contaminating clonotypes from the bulk population, so computational filtering was required. Compared with the primary T-cell response, the secondary T-cell response was weaker but faster, peaking on day 5 rather than day 15. A small share of clonotypes occurred in both CD4 and CD8 compartments, likely arising from convergent recombination.

The CDR3 runs 14 residues from the cysteine to the valine. Only the CDR3 region is kept as DNA, spanning 42 bases read in frame from base 1. As encoded in the germline V gene, CDR1 is KGHSH while CDR2 is LQKENI. The trim is 4 bases for V and 3 bases for J, with a gap of 13 bases between the germline ends. The sample was PBMCs, taken roughly 23 days after the first yellow fever vaccination. The rearrangement joined TRBV18 to TRBJ2-7; the D gene assignment is ambiguous. The clonotype was recovered from a man aged 18 to 30 who received the YFV17D yellow fever vaccine. The nucleotides read TGTGCCAGCTCACTGTCCGGGCCCCGCTACGAGCAGTACGTC. This encodes CASSLSGPRYEQYV.